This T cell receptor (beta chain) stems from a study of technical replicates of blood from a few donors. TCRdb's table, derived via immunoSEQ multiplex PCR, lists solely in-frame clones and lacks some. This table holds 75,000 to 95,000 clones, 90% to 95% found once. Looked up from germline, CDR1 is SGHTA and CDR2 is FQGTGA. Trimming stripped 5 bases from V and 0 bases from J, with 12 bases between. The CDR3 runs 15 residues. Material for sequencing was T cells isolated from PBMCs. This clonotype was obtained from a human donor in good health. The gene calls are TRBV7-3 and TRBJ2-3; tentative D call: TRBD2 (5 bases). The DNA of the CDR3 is TGTGCCAGCAGCGTAATCTCGGGGAGCACAGATACGCAGTATTTT. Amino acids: CASSVISGSTDTQYF.